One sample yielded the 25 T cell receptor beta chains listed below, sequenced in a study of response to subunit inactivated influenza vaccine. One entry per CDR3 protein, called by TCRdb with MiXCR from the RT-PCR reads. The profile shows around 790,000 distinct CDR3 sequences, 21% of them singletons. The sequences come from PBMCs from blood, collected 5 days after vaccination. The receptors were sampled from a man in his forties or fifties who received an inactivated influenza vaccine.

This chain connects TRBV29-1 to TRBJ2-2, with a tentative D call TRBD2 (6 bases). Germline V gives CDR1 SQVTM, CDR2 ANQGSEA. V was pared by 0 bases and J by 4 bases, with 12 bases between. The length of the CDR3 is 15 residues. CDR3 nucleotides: TGCAGCGTTGAAGATTGGGGGGTGGGCACCGGGGAGCTGTTTTTT. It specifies CSVEDWGVGTGELFF.

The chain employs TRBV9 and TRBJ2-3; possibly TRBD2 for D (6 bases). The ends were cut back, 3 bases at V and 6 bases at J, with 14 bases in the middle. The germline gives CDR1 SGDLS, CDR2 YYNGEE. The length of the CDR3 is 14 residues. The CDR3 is CASSATSQSDTQYF. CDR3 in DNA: TGTGCCAGCAGCGCGACTAGTCAGTCCGATACGCAGTATTTT.

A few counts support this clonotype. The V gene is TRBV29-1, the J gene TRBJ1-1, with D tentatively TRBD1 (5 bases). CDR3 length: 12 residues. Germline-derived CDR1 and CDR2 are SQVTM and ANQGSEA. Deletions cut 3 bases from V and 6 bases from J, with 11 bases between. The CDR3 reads CSVDAGTSEAFF. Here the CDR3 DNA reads TGCAGCGTTGATGCCGGGACCTCTGAAGCTTTCTTT.

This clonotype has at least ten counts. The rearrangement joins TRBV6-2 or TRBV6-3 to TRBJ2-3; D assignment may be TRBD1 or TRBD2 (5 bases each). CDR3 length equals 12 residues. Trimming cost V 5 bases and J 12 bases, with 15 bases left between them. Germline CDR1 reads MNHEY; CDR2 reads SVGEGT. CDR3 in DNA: TGTGCCAGCAGTCCACCGGGACCCCTACAGTATTTT. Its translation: CASSPPGPLQYF.

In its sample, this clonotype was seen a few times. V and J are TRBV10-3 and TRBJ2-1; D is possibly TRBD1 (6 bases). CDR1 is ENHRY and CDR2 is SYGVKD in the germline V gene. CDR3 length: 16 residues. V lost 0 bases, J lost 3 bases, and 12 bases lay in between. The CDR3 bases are TGTGCCATCAGTGAGTCAGGTCAAGGGGGCTACAATGAGCAGTTCTTC. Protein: CAISESGQGGYNEQFF.

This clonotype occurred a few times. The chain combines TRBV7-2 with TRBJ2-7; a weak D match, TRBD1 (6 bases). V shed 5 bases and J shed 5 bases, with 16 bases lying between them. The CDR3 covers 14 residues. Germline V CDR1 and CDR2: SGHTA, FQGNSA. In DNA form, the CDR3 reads TGTGCCAGCAGCCAGAACCCCAGGGGCGACGAGCAGTACTTC. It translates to CASSQNPRGDEQYF. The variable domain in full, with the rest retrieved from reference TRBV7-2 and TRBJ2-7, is GAGVSQSPSNKVTEKGKDVELRCDPISGHTALYWYRQSLGQGLEFLIYFQGNSAPDKSGLPSDRFSAERTGGSVSTLTIQRTQQEDSAVYLCASSQNPRGDEQYFGPGTRLTVT.

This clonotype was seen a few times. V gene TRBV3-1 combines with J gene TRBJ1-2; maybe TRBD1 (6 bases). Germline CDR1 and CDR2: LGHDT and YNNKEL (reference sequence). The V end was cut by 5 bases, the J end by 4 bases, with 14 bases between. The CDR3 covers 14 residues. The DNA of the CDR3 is TGTGCCAGCAGCGATACAGGGATTTCCTATGGCTACACCTTC. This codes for CASSDTGISYGYTF.

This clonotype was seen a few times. CDR3 coding DNA: TGTGCCAGCAGCTTACTCATTGGGACAGATACGCAGTATTTT. It specifies CASSLLIGTDTQYF. The chain combines TRBV7-2 with TRBJ2-3; D is uncertain. The CDR3 length is 14 residues. CDR1 is SGHTA and CDR2 is FQGNSA in the germline V gene. V gave up 2 bases and J gave up 3 bases, with 9 bases separating them.

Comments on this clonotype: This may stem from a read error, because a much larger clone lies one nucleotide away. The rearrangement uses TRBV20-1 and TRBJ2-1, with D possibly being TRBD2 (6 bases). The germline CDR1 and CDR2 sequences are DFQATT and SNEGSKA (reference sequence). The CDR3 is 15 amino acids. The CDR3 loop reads CCAREPTSSYNEQFF. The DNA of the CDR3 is TGCTGTGCTAGAGAACCGACTAGCTCCTACAATGAGCAGTTCTTC.

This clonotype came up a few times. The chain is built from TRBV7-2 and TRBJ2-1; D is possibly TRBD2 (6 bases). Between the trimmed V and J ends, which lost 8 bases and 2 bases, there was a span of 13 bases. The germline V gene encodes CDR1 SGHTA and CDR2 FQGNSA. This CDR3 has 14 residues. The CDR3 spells CASSLLAAYNEQFF. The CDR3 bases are TGTGCCAGCTCTCTGTTAGCGGCCTACAATGAGCAGTTCTTC. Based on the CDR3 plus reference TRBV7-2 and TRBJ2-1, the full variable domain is GAGVSQSPSNKVTEKGKDVELRCDPISGHTALYWYRQSLGQGLEFLIYFQGNSAPDKSGLPSDRFSAERTGGSVSTLTIQRTQQEDSAVYLCASSLLAAYNEQFFGPGTRLTVL.

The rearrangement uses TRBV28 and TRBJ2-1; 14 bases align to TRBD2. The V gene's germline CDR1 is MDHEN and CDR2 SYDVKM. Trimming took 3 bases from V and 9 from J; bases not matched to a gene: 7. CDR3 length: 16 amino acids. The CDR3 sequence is CASSFSRLAGGGEQFF. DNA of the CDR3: TGTGCCAGCAGTTTTTCACGACTAGCGGGAGGGGGTGAGCAGTTCTTC.

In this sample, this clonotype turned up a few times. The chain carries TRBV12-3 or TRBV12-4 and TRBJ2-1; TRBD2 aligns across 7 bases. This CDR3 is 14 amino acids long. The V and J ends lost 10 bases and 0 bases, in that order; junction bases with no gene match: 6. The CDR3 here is CATREDTSYNEQFF. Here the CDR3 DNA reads TGTGCCACTCGGGAGGATACCTCCTACAATGAGCAGTTCTTC.

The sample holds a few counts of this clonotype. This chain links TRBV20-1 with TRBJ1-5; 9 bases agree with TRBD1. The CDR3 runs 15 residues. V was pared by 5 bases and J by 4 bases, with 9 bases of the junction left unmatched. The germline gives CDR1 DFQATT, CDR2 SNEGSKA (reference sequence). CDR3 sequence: CSAVRGTGINQPQHF. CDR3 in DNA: TGCAGTGCTGTGCGGGGGACAGGGATTAATCAGCCCCAGCATTTT.

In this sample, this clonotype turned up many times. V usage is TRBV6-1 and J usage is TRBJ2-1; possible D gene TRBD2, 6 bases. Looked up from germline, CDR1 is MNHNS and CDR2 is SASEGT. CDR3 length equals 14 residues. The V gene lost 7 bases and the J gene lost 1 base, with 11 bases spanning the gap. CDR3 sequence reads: CASITEGSYNEQFF. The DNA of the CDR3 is TGTGCCAGCATCACGGAGGGGTCCTACAATGAGCAGTTCTTC.

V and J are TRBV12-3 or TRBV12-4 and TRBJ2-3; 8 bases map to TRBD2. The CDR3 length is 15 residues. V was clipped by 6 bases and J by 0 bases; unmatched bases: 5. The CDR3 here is CASRRLATSTDTQYF. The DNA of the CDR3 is TGTGCCAGCAGAAGACTAGCGACTAGCACAGATACGCAGTATTTT.

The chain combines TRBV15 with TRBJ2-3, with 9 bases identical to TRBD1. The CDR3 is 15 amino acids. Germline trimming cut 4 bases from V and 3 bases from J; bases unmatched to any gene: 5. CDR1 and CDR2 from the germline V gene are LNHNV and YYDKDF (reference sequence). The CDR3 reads CATSTAGTGTDTQYF. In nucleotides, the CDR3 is TGTGCCACCAGCACCGCCGGGACAGGGACAGATACGCAGTATTTT.

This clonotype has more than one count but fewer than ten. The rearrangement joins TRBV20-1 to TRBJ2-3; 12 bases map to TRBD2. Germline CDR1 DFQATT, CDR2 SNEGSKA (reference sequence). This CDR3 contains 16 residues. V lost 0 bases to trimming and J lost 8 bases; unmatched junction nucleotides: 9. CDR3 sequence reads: CSARDGLRTSGTTQYF. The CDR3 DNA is TGCAGTGCTAGAGATGGGCTGAGGACTAGCGGGACTACGCAGTATTTT.

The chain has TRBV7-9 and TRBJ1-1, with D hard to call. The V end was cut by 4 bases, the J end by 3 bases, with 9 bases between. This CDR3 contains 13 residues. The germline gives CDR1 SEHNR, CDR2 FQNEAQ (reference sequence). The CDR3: CASSSGVDTEAFF. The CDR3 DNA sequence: TGTGCCAGCAGCTCTGGGGTGGACACTGAAGCTTTCTTT.

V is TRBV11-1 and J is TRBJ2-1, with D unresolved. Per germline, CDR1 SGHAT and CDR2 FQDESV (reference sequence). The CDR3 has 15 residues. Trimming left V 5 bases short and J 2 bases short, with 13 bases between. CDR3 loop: CASSPLKRTYNEQFF. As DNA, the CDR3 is TGTGCCAGCAGCCCCCTGAAACGCACCTACAATGAGCAGTTCTTC.

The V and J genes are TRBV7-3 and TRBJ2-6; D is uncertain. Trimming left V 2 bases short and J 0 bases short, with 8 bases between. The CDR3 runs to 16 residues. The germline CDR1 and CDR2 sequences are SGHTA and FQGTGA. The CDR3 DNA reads TGTGCCAGCAGCTTACAGGCAATCTCTGGGGCCAACGTCCTGACTTTC. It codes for CASSLQAISGANVLTF.

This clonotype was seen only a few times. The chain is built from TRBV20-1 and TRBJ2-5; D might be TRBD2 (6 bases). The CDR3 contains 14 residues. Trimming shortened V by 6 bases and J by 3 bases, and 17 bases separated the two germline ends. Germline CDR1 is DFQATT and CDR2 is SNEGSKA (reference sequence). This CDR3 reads CSARDLGLKETQYF. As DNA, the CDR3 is TGCAGTGCGCGAGATCTGGGACTTAAAGAGACCCAGTACTTC.

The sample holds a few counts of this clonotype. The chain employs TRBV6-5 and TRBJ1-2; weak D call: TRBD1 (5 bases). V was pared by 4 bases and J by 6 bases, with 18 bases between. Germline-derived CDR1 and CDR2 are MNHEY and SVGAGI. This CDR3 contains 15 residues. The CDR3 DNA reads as TGTGCCAGCAGTTCCACTATCCAGGGCGTGGATGGCTACACCTTC. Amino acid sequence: CASSSTIQGVDGYTF.

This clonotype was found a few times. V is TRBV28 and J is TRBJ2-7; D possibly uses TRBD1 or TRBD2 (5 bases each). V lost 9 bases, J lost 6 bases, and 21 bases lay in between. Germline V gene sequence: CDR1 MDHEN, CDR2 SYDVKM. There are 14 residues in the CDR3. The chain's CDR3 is CASFSFYGAGEQYF. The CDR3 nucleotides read TGTGCCAGTTTCTCCTTTTATGGGGCGGGCGAGCAGTACTTC. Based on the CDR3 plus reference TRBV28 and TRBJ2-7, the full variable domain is DVKVTQSSRYLVKRTGEKVFLECVQDMDHENMFWYRQDPGLGLRLIYFSYDVKMKEKGDIPEGYSVSREKKERFSLILESASTNQTSMYLCASFSFYGAGEQYFGPGTRLTVT.

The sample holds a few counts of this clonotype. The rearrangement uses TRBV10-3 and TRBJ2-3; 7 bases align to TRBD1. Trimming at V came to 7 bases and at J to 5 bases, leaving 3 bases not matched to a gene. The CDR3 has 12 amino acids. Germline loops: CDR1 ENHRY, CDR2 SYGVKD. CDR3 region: CAITGGLDTQYF. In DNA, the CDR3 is TGTGCCATCACAGGGGGTCTAGATACGCAGTATTTT.

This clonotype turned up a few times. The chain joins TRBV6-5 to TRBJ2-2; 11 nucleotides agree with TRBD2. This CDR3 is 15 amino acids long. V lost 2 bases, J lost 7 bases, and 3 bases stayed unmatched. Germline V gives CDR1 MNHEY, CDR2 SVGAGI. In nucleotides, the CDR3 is TGTGCCAGCAGTTACCGTAGCGGGAGGGGCGGGGAGCTGTTTTTT. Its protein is CASSYRSGRGGELFF.